This paragraph covers one TCR beta chain sequence. The antigen it recognizes is unknown. Base-call qualities are not available, and no considerably larger clone is one nucleotide away. TCRbeta CDR3 regions were amplified from genomic DNA by means of the immunoSEQ Assay, a bias-controlled multiplex PCR. In the original analysis: The number of nucleated cells in each sample was estimated by amplification of reference gene primers within the assay. Sequence reads were collapsed and filtered to measure the absolute abundance of every unique TCRbeta CDR3 rearrangement. Productive Simpson clonality was computed per sample as the square root of Simpson's diversity index over productive rearrangements. TCRdb carries this immuneACCESS record with in-frame sequences only. Its versions omit some clonotypes, under half of them owing to an unresolved V gene in the studies checked, with the rest unexplained. That table furnishes V, J and clone size, whereas the DNA furnished D and trimming. The sample table records 65,000 to 95,000 clones; around 78% of these occur just once. About 15% of the sample comes from the top ten.

The data were obtained in a study of blood T cell repertoires in COVID-19 (dated by TCRdb to about 2020). Regarding the complete study: The collaborator samples originated in the United States, Italy and Spain and spanned the acute and convalescent phases of COVID-19. Samples were obtained from the ongoing ImmuneRACE study (first 160 participants) and from some 1,200 subjects provided by 6 global collaborators. The repertoires were released in a freely available public database intended as a resource for research on the immune response to SARS-CoV-2. Where available, HLA class I and class II types were obtained from metadata supplied by the sample provider rather than from assay-based typing. Sample metadata almost always included a de-identified subject ID, COVID-19 status, age in years and sex. The prospective study material was composed of cDNA or gDNA derived from T cells, B-cell-depleted T cells, or PBMCs. Deeply sampled blood TCRbeta repertoires from subjects exposed to, actively infected with, or recovered from COVID-19 were included in the dataset. General study outcomes and caveats: The quantity of clinical and demographic metadata differed by source and by participant and was supplied without curation.

There are 16 amino acids in the CDR3, from cysteine to phenylalanine inclusive. Just CDR3 DNA is preserved here, 48 bases in frame from base 1. Trimming at the junction amounts to 2 bases on V and 2 bases on J, and the germline ends lie 14 bases apart. In the germline V gene, CDR1 corresponds to ENHRY and CDR2 to SYGVKD. Whole blood was collected in K2EDTA tubes by collaborating institutions according to the institutions' own protocols. For TCRbeta analysis, collaborators shipped samples in one of three forms: frozen whole blood, isolated PBMCs, or DNA extracted from either of those sample types. The V and J segments used are TRBV10-3 and TRBJ2-3; a confident D gene designation cannot be given. The material sequenced was peripheral blood. This clonotype was obtained from a human donor in a cohort sampled during active COVID-19. The bases read TGTGCCATCAGTGAGGCCCGAGGCGTACCCACAGATACGCAGTATTTT. This sequence encodes CAISEARGVPTDTQYF.